These 8 T cell receptor beta chains share one sample of origin, sequenced in a study of control samples from healthy donors and cancer patients. Using immunoSEQ multiplex PCR, the repertoire was profiled, and TCRdb retains in-frame clones only, with some absent. The sample carries over 110,000 clones, around 85% recorded once. Sequenced material: blood. All receptors derive from a woman aged 25 to 39 in good health.

This clone was detected only once. This chain connects TRBV11-2 to TRBJ1-1, with D unresolved. The germline gives CDR1 SGHAT, CDR2 FQNNGV. Trimming left V 3 bases short and J 0 bases short, with 11 bases between. The CDR3 consists of 15 residues. CDR3 region: CASSLGGTLNTEAFF. DNA of the CDR3: TGTGCCAGCAGCTTGGGAGGTACACTGAACACTGAAGCTTTCTTT. Full variable domain (remainder filled in from reference TRBV11-2 and TRBJ1-1): EAGVAQSPRYKIIEKRQSVAFWCNPISGHATLYWYQQILGQGPKLLIQFQNNGVVDDSQLPKDRFSAERLKGVDSTLKIQPAKLEDSAVYLCASSLGGTLNTEAFFGQGTRLTVV.

A remark on this clone: The same CDR3 can be traced to other DNA sequences in this sample. The V and J genes are TRBV28 and TRBJ2-1; the match to TRBD2 covers 11 bases. Germline CDR1 and CDR2: MDHEN and SYDVKM. V trimming: 6 bases; J trimming: 2 bases; junction bases outside the gene matches: 3. This CDR3 region has 15 residues. Written as DNA, the CDR3 is TGTGCCAGCAGACTACTAGCGGGAGCCTACAATGAGCAGTTCTTC. Amino acid sequence: CASRLLAGAYNEQFF.

The chain recombines TRBV5-6 with TRBJ2-7; 12 bases align to TRBD2. V shed 2 bases and J 7 bases; nucleotides not matched to a gene: 13. CDR1 is SGHDT, CDR2 YYEEEE, per germline. This CDR3 contains 17 residues. CDR3 amino acids: CASSFRLLAGGLGEQYF. For the CDR3, the DNA is TGTGCCAGCAGCTTCAGGTTGCTAGCGGGAGGGTTGGGTGAGCAGTACTTC.

V is TRBV18 and J is TRBJ2-4; D is unclear. The CDR3 spans 15 residues. The germline V gene encodes CDR1 KGHSH and CDR2 LQKENI. The ends were cut back, 6 bases at V and 8 bases at J, with 20 bases in the middle. CDR3 DNA: TGTGCCAGCTCCCGAACCAAGGCCCCGCAGGACATTCAGTACTTC. Its protein is CASSRTKAPQDIQYF.

The V call is TRBV2, the J call TRBJ2-2, with D uncertain. V was cut by 2 bases and J by 6 bases, with 1 base left in between. The CDR3 contains 11 residues. Germline assignment: CDR1 SNHLY and CDR2 FYNNEI. This CDR3 is CASSEPGELFF. In DNA form, the CDR3 reads TGTGCCAGCAGTGAACCCGGGGAGCTGTTTTTT.

This chain links TRBV5-1 with TRBJ2-5; 9 nucleotides match TRBD1. Trimming cost V 6 bases and J 5 bases; bases outside gene matches: 8. The CDR3 spans 14 residues. In germline, CDR1 is SGHRS, CDR2 YFSETQ. CDR3 sequence reads: CASKSTGGEETQYF. The DNA for the CDR3 is TGCGCCAGCAAATCAACAGGGGGCGAGGAGACCCAGTACTTC.

The sample holds one count of this clone. This rearrangement joins TRBV30 to TRBJ1-5; D is unclear. Germline V lookup: CDR1 GTSNPN, CDR2 SVGIG (reference sequence). This CDR3 is built from 14 residues. The V end lost 0 bases, the J end lost 6 bases, and 12 bases lay between the germline ends. The CDR3 region is CAWSVPQRGQPQHF. The CDR3 nucleotides read TGTGCCTGGAGTGTACCCCAAAGAGGTCAGCCCCAGCATTTT.

J is TRBJ1-3 and V is TRBV10-1; the D is unclear. The CDR3 runs 14 residues. Germline CDR1 and CDR2: WNHNN and SYGVQD (reference sequence). V lost 7 bases and J 1 base, leaving 11 bases between the germline ends. The CDR3 loop reads CASMSSGSGNTIYF. In DNA form, the CDR3 reads TGCGCCAGCATGAGCTCCGGGTCTGGAAACACCATATATTTT.